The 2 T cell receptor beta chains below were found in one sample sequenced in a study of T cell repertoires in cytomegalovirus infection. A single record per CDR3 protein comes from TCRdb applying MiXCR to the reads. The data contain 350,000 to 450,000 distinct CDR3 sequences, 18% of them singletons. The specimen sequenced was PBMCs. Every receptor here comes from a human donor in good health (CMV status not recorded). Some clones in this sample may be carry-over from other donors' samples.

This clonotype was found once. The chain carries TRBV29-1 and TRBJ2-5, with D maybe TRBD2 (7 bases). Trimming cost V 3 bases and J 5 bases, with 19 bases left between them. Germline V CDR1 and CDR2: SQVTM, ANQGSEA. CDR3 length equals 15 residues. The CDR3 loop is CSVEGAMAGAETQYF. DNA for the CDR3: TGCAGCGTTGAGGGGGCTATGGCGGGAGCGGAGACCCAGTACTTC. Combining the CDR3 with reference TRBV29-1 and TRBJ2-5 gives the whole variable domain SAVISQKPSRDICQRGTSLTIQCQVDSQVTMMFWYRQQPGQSLTLIATANQGSEATYESGFVIDKFPISRPNLTFSTLTVSNMSPEDSSIYLCSVEGAMAGAETQYFGPGTRLLVL.

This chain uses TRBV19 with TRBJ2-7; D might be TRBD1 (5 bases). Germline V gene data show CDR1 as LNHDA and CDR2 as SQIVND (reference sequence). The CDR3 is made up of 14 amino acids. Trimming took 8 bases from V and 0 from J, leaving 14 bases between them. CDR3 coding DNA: TGTGCCAGTTCAAGCAGGGCGAGCTCCTACGAGCAGTACTTC. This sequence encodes CASSSRASSYEQYF.